The present T cell receptor (beta chain) was sequenced within a study of shared T cell receptors in the human thymus. TCRdb keeps only in-frame clones here, not all; method: immunoSEQ multiplex PCR. The sample holds around 67,000 clones, 90% to 95% seen once. Germline values: CDR1 MDHEN, CDR2 SYDVKM. The J segment lost 5 bases and the V segment lost 3 bases, leaving 5 bases of the junction unmatched. The CDR3 consists of 17 residues. This chain uses TRBV28 with TRBJ2-2, with 14 bases matching TRBD2. Sequencing was carried out using thymocytes. This clonotype was sampled from a human donor. DNA of the CDR3: TGTGCCAGCAGTTTGCCAGGGACTAGCGGGGGTACCGGGGAGCTGTTTTTT. It yields the protein CASSLPGTSGGTGELFF.